These T cell receptor beta chains were read from a single sample in a study of response to subunit inactivated influenza vaccine. MiXCR, applied by TCRdb to the RT-PCR reads, yields one record per CDR3 protein. The data show a few hundred thousand distinct CDR3 sequences, around 10% seen once. This sample was shared with a second study, whose subject was T cells expressing NK-cell markers.

The sample consisted of PBMCs from blood, taken on the day of vaccination. These receptors all stem from a man aged 50 or older who received an inactivated influenza vaccine. CDR3s include the opening cysteine and the closing phenylalanine or tryptophan. The order of the fields is CDR3 length, V gene, D gene, clone size, J gene, CDR3 DNA, CDR3 protein. D genes are given only for firm matches. Clone size is shown for a subset of rows, as once, few, many or a class of expanded clone.

CDR3 length: 15
V gene: TRBV25-1
D gene: -
clone size: -
J gene: TRBJ2-7
CDR3 DNA: TGTGCCAGCAGTGAATACGAGAGACAGTTGGGCGAGCAGTACTTC
CDR3 protein: CASSEYERQLGEQYF

CDR3 length: 15
V gene: TRBV7-2
D gene: TRBD1
clone size: -
J gene: TRBJ2-2
CDR3 DNA: TGTGCCAGCAGCCGTCGACAGGGGGCCGCCGGGGAGCTGTTTTTT
CDR3 protein: CASSRRQGAAGELFF

CDR3 length: 14
V gene: TRBV10-3
D gene: -
clone size: -
J gene: TRBJ2-2
CDR3 DNA: TGTGCCATCACCCTCACGGACGGTACCGGGGAGCTGTTTTTT
CDR3 protein: CAITLTDGTGELFF

CDR3 length: 16
V gene: TRBV11-2
D gene: -
clone size: few
J gene: TRBJ2-3
CDR3 DNA: TGTGCCAGCAGCTTAGGGGTCAGTGGGAGTTCAGATACGCAGTATTTT
CDR3 protein: CASSLGVSGSSDTQYF

CDR3 length: 13
V gene: TRBV7-3
D gene: -
clone size: -
J gene: TRBJ2-2
CDR3 DNA: TGTGCCAGCAGCCCAGTGAGCACCGGGGAGCTGTTTTTT
CDR3 protein: CASSPVSTGELFF

CDR3 length: 14
V gene: TRBV20-1
D gene: TRBD2
clone size: few
J gene: TRBJ2-1
CDR3 DNA: TGCAGTGCTTCACTTAGCGGGACCTACAATGAGCAGTTCTTC
CDR3 protein: CSASLSGTYNEQFF

CDR3 length: 19
V gene: TRBV5-6
D gene: TRBD2
clone size: many
J gene: TRBJ2-3
CDR3 DNA: TGTGCCAGCAGTATTAGTCGGGGGGGCCTTTCCCTCATCGCAGATACGCAGTATTTT
CDR3 protein: CASSISRGGLSLIADTQYF

CDR3 length: 14
V gene: TRBV15
D gene: -
clone size: few
J gene: TRBJ2-5
CDR3 DNA: TGTGCCACCAGCATTAGGACAGAACAAGAGACCCAGTACTTC
CDR3 protein: CATSIRTEQETQYF

CDR3 length: 15
V gene: TRBV6-2/TRBV6-3
D gene: -
clone size: many
J gene: TRBJ2-6
CDR3 DNA: TGTGCCAGCAGTTACCCCGGGACAGGGGCCAACGTCCTGACTTTC
CDR3 protein: CASSYPGTGANVLTF

CDR3 length: 11
V gene: TRBV20-1
D gene: -
clone size: few
J gene: TRBJ1-2
CDR3 DNA: TGCAGTGCAGACAGTAACTATGGCTACACCTTC
CDR3 protein: CSADSNYGYTF

CDR3 length: 17
V gene: TRBV25-1
D gene: -
clone size: -
J gene: TRBJ2-1
CDR3 DNA: TGTGCCAGCAGTGAATCCCCCGACCGGTGGGGACACAATGAGCAGTTCTTC
CDR3 protein: CASSESPDRWGHNEQFF

CDR3 length: 14
V gene: TRBV7-2
D gene: TRBD2
clone size: -
J gene: TRBJ2-7
CDR3 DNA: TGTGCCAGCAGCTTGACGACTAGCCCCTACGAGCAGTACTTC
CDR3 protein: CASSLTTSPYEQYF

CDR3 length: 17
V gene: TRBV5-1
D gene: TRBD1
clone size: -
J gene: TRBJ2-5
CDR3 DNA: TGCGCCAGCAGCAAACACAGGCCGGGACAGACACCCGGGGACCAGTACTTC
CDR3 protein: CASSKHRPGQTPGDQYF

CDR3 length: 12
V gene: TRBV12-3/TRBV12-4
D gene: -
clone size: -
J gene: TRBJ1-1
CDR3 DNA: TGTGCCAGCAGTTGGTTAACCACTGAAGCTTTCTTT
CDR3 protein: CASSWLTTEAFF

CDR3 length: 16
V gene: TRBV4-3
D gene: TRBD2
clone size: -
J gene: TRBJ2-1
CDR3 DNA: TGCGCCAGCAGCCAAGTGAGCGGGAGGGGGGATAATGAGCAGTTCTTC
CDR3 protein: CASSQVSGRGDNEQFF

CDR3 length: 18
V gene: TRBV24-1
D gene: TRBD2
clone size: -
J gene: TRBJ2-5
CDR3 DNA: TGTGCCACCAGTTTCATAGCCGGGACTAGCGGGAGCGAGGAGACCCAGTACTTC
CDR3 protein: CATSFIAGTSGSEETQYF

CDR3 length: 14
V gene: TRBV3-1
D gene: -
clone size: -
J gene: TRBJ2-3
CDR3 DNA: TGTGCCAGCAGCCAAAGAGGTCGTGCAGATACGCAGTATTTT
CDR3 protein: CASSQRGRADTQYF

CDR3 length: 14
V gene: TRBV7-9
D gene: TRBD1
clone size: -
J gene: TRBJ2-7
CDR3 DNA: TGTGCCAGCAGCCCTCGGACAGGCCTCGGTGAGCAGTACTTC
CDR3 protein: CASSPRTGLGEQYF

CDR3 length: 15
V gene: TRBV19
D gene: TRBD2
clone size: -
J gene: TRBJ2-3
CDR3 DNA: TGTGCCAGTAGTCAACTAGCGGGAGGAGCAGATACGCAGTATTTT
CDR3 protein: CASSQLAGGADTQYF

CDR3 length: 15
V gene: TRBV7-2
D gene: -
clone size: few
J gene: TRBJ1-6
CDR3 DNA: TGTGCCAGCAGAGGGACGGGTTCGGGGAATTCACCCCTCCACTTT
CDR3 protein: CASRGTGSGNSPLHF

CDR3 length: 15
V gene: TRBV7-2
D gene: -
clone size: -
J gene: TRBJ2-5
CDR3 DNA: TGTGCCAGCAGCTTGACCAGACTAGGCCAAGAGACCCAGTACTTC
CDR3 protein: CASSLTRLGQETQYF

CDR3 length: 13
V gene: TRBV5-5
D gene: -
clone size: few
J gene: TRBJ2-5
CDR3 DNA: TGTGCCAGCAGACCTGACGGGGGAGAGACCCAGTACTTC
CDR3 protein: CASRPDGGETQYF

CDR3 length: 14
V gene: TRBV10-3
D gene: -
clone size: few
J gene: TRBJ1-1
CDR3 DNA: TGTGCCATCAGTGAGTCACGCAGTAGGGCTGAAGCTTTCTTT
CDR3 protein: CAISESRSRAEAFF

CDR3 length: 13
V gene: TRBV5-1
D gene: -
clone size: -
J gene: TRBJ2-7
CDR3 DNA: TGCGCCAGCACCCCGGGCCTCTCCTACGAGCAGTACTTC
CDR3 protein: CASTPGLSYEQYF

CDR3 length: 13
V gene: TRBV14
D gene: -
clone size: once
J gene: TRBJ2-7
CDR3 DNA: TGTGCCAGCAGCCACAGCCATTTGAGGGAGCAGTACTTC
CDR3 protein: CASSHSHLREQYF

CDR3 length: 12
V gene: TRBV20-1
D gene: -
clone size: few
J gene: TRBJ2-1
CDR3 DNA: TGCAGTGCTAAGGGAACCTACAATGAGCAGTTCTTC
CDR3 protein: CSAKGTYNEQFF

CDR3 length: 12
V gene: TRBV30
D gene: TRBD2
clone size: few
J gene: TRBJ2-5
CDR3 DNA: TGTGCCACGCCGACGGGGGGTGGGACCCAGTACTTC
CDR3 protein: CATPTGGGTQYF

CDR3 length: 10
V gene: TRBV29-1
D gene: -
clone size: -
J gene: TRBJ2-7
CDR3 DNA: TGCAGCGTTATCTCCCACGAGCAGTACTTC
CDR3 protein: CSVISHEQYF

CDR3 length: 17
V gene: TRBV18
D gene: -
clone size: -
J gene: TRBJ2-3
CDR3 DNA: TGTGCCAGCTCACCACTCACGAGAGGGGGTTTCACAGATACGCAGTATTTT
CDR3 protein: CASSPLTRGGFTDTQYF

CDR3 length: 13
V gene: TRBV27
D gene: TRBD1
clone size: few
J gene: TRBJ2-1
CDR3 DNA: TGTGCCAGCAGTTTCCAGGGGGCGGGAGAGCAGTTCTTC
CDR3 protein: CASSFQGAGEQFF

CDR3 length: 14
V gene: TRBV13
D gene: TRBD1
clone size: few
J gene: TRBJ2-5
CDR3 DNA: TGTGCCAGCATCCATAGACAGGGTGGACAGACCCAGTACTTC
CDR3 protein: CASIHRQGGQTQYF

CDR3 length: 15
V gene: TRBV7-2
D gene: TRBD1
clone size: few
J gene: TRBJ1-2
CDR3 DNA: TGTGCCAGCAGTTTCTCACGGACAGGACCTACGATCTACACCTTC
CDR3 protein: CASSFSRTGPTIYTF

CDR3 length: 17
V gene: TRBV28
D gene: TRBD2
clone size: -
J gene: TRBJ2-7
CDR3 DNA: TGTGCCAGCAGTATGTCCCTTAGCGGGGCAAGCTCCTACGAGCAGTACTTC
CDR3 protein: CASSMSLSGASSYEQYF

CDR3 length: 14
V gene: TRBV28
D gene: -
clone size: many
J gene: TRBJ1-1
CDR3 DNA: TGTGCCAGCAGTTTATGGGGCAGGAACACTGAAGCTTTCTTT
CDR3 protein: CASSLWGRNTEAFF

CDR3 length: 13
V gene: TRBV11-1
D gene: -
clone size: few
J gene: TRBJ2-4
CDR3 DNA: TGTGCCAGCAGCCCCCTTACCAAAAACATTCAGTACTTC
CDR3 protein: CASSPLTKNIQYF

CDR3 length: 13
V gene: TRBV29-1
D gene: TRBD1
clone size: many
J gene: TRBJ2-7
CDR3 DNA: TGCAGCGTTGGGGGACAGGCGCTCTACGAGCAGTACTTC
CDR3 protein: CSVGGQALYEQYF

CDR3 length: 16
V gene: TRBV15
D gene: -
clone size: few
J gene: TRBJ2-7
CDR3 DNA: TGTGCCACCAGCAGAGATCGTGATCGTATCTCCTACGAGCAGTACTTC
CDR3 protein: CATSRDRDRISYEQYF

CDR3 length: 15
V gene: TRBV5-1
D gene: TRBD2
clone size: -
J gene: TRBJ2-1
CDR3 DNA: TGCGCCAGCAGCTACGGGACTAAGGATATAAGTGAGCAGTTCTTC
CDR3 protein: CASSYGTKDISEQFF

CDR3 length: 17
V gene: TRBV11-2
D gene: TRBD2
clone size: few
J gene: TRBJ2-1
CDR3 DNA: TGTGCCAGCAGCTTAGCCCATCTAGCGGCCTCCTACAATGAGCAGTTCTTC
CDR3 protein: CASSLAHLAASYNEQFF

CDR3 length: 17
V gene: TRBV5-1
D gene: -
clone size: -
J gene: TRBJ2-4
CDR3 DNA: TGCGCCAGCAGCCCGGATCCCGGGAGTCTAGCCAAAAACATTCAGTACTTC
CDR3 protein: CASSPDPGSLAKNIQYF

CDR3 length: 13
V gene: TRBV7-2
D gene: TRBD2
clone size: few
J gene: TRBJ2-1
CDR3 DNA: TGTGCCAGCAGCCTCTATCGGGAGGATGAGCAGTTCTTC
CDR3 protein: CASSLYREDEQFF

CDR3 length: 15
V gene: TRBV11-2
D gene: -
clone size: -
J gene: TRBJ2-1
CDR3 DNA: TGTGCCAGCAGTCCATACCACGGGGTCTACAATGAGCAGTTCTTC
CDR3 protein: CASSPYHGVYNEQFF

CDR3 length: 13
V gene: TRBV24-1
D gene: -
clone size: many
J gene: TRBJ2-5
CDR3 DNA: TGTGCCACCAGTCCCGGCAGTACCGAGACCCAGTACTTC
CDR3 protein: CATSPGSTETQYF

CDR3 length: 17
V gene: TRBV4-2
D gene: TRBD2
clone size: -
J gene: TRBJ2-3
CDR3 DNA: TGTGCCAGCAGCCAAAGTGTCTCAGCGGGAGGTTTAGATACGCAGTATTTT
CDR3 protein: CASSQSVSAGGLDTQYF

CDR3 length: 15
V gene: TRBV9
D gene: -
clone size: few
J gene: TRBJ2-1
CDR3 DNA: TGTGCCAGCAGCGGGACAGGGACTAATTACAATGAGCAGTTCTTC
CDR3 protein: CASSGTGTNYNEQFF

CDR3 length: 14
V gene: TRBV13
D gene: -
clone size: few
J gene: TRBJ2-7
CDR3 DNA: TGTGCCAGCAGCTTAGGTGTGCCCTCCTACGAGCAGTACTTC
CDR3 protein: CASSLGVPSYEQYF

CDR3 length: 15
V gene: TRBV27
D gene: -
clone size: -
J gene: TRBJ2-7
CDR3 DNA: TGTGCCAGCAGTTTATTTTGGGGTGGGATCTACGAGCAGTACTTC
CDR3 protein: CASSLFWGGIYEQYF

CDR3 length: 14
V gene: TRBV7-2
D gene: -
clone size: many
J gene: TRBJ1-2
CDR3 DNA: TGTGCCAGCAGCCCAGGGCCGACTAACTATGGCTACACCTTC
CDR3 protein: CASSPGPTNYGYTF

CDR3 length: 14
V gene: TRBV12-3/TRBV12-4
D gene: TRBD2
clone size: few
J gene: TRBJ2-5
CDR3 DNA: TGTGCCAGCAGTTTTGGGACTAGAATGGAGACCCAGTACTTC
CDR3 protein: CASSFGTRMETQYF

CDR3 length: 15
V gene: TRBV9
D gene: TRBD1
clone size: few
J gene: TRBJ2-1
CDR3 DNA: TGTGCCAGCAGCGTAGGGGACAGGGGATGGAATGAGCAGTTCTTC
CDR3 protein: CASSVGDRGWNEQFF

CDR3 length: 13
V gene: TRBV6-2/TRBV6-3
D gene: -
clone size: few
J gene: TRBJ2-5
CDR3 DNA: TGTGCCAGCACCCGGTACCTTATGGAGACCCAGTACTTC
CDR3 protein: CASTRYLMETQYF

CDR3 length: 13
V gene: TRBV12-3/TRBV12-4
D gene: -
clone size: -
J gene: TRBJ2-1
CDR3 DNA: TGTGCCACAGCCCCGAGCTCCTACAATGAGCAGTTCTTC
CDR3 protein: CATAPSSYNEQFF

CDR3 length: 18
V gene: TRBV5-1
D gene: TRBD2
clone size: many
J gene: TRBJ2-3
CDR3 DNA: TGCGCCAGCAGCGGAGGACTAGCGGGAGGAACAAACACAGATACGCAGTATTTT
CDR3 protein: CASSGGLAGGTNTDTQYF

CDR3 length: 18
V gene: TRBV5-1
D gene: TRBD1
clone size: few
J gene: TRBJ2-1
CDR3 DNA: TGCGCCAGCAGCTTGGCTACCGTAGGACAGGGGGCGCGCGATGAGCAGTTCTTC
CDR3 protein: CASSLATVGQGARDEQFF

CDR3 length: 14
V gene: TRBV20-1
D gene: -
clone size: few
J gene: TRBJ1-5
CDR3 DNA: TGCAGTGCTAGAGTAAAAGGTGCCTATCAGCCCCAGCATTTT
CDR3 protein: CSARVKGAYQPQHF

CDR3 length: 14
V gene: TRBV20-1
D gene: -
clone size: many
J gene: TRBJ2-7
CDR3 DNA: TGCAGTGCTCCCCAGCTACAGGGAATCTACGAGCAGTACTTC
CDR3 protein: CSAPQLQGIYEQYF

CDR3 length: 16
V gene: TRBV6-4
D gene: TRBD1
clone size: -
J gene: TRBJ2-5
CDR3 DNA: TGTGCCAGCAGTAACCCGGGGACAGCCTGGGAAGAGACCCAGTACTTC
CDR3 protein: CASSNPGTAWEETQYF

CDR3 length: 14
V gene: TRBV29-1
D gene: -
clone size: few
J gene: TRBJ2-3
CDR3 DNA: TGCAGCGTTGTTGTAACAGCCCGCACAGATACGCAGTATTTT
CDR3 protein: CSVVVTARTDTQYF

CDR3 length: 15
V gene: TRBV7-2
D gene: TRBD2
clone size: many
J gene: TRBJ2-7
CDR3 DNA: TGTGCCAGCAGCTTACGGGTAGCGGGAGGATACGAGCAGTACTTC
CDR3 protein: CASSLRVAGGYEQYF